This T cell receptor (beta chain) stems from a study of CD8+CD57+ T cells in acquired aplastic anemia. Study information: Recorded DNA amounts for sorted CD4+ and CD8+ cells had an average of 3.2 ug. As sequenced from healthy donors, CD4+ cells averaged roughly 10 million reads. The study's findings and limits: Overlap between patients and controls comprised about 28 CD8+ CDR3 sequences.

This CDR3 spans 15 amino acids. CDR1 is SGHKS and CDR2 is YYEKEE in the germline V gene (reference sequence). With 4 bases removed from V and 11 bases from J, the gap between germline ends came to 25 bases. Both TCR beta VDJ combination and CDR3 sequence profiling were carried out. Genomic DNA was the template for this profiling. TCRdb redid the calling of the reads with MiXCR, one entry per CDR3 protein. Of about 210,000 distinct CDR3 sequences listed, 61% are singletons. This clonotype appeared many times. Its antigen is unknown. Sequenced: sorted CD4+, CD8+, or CD8+CD57+ T cells (not recorded which) from PBMCs. The origin of this receptor is a human donor in good health. The V and J genes are TRBV5-5 and TRBJ2-7, with D perhaps matching TRBD1 (6 bases). CDR3 in DNA: TGTGCCAGCAGCGATTCAGAACTTACCGGACAGAGGGAGTACTTC. Its protein is CASSDSELTGQREYF.